This T cell receptor (beta chain) is from a study of response to subunit inactivated influenza vaccine. This clonotype has ten or more counts. TCRdb used MiXCR to reprocess the RT-PCR reads, holding one entry per CDR3 protein. Altogether almost 250,000 distinct CDR3 sequences are present, less than 15% being singletons, with the ten largest covering about 8%. Germline V gives CDR1 SGHRS, CDR2 YFSETQ. CDR3 size: 14 residues. J was trimmed by 4 bases and V by 4 bases; bases with no gene match: 2. Specimen: non-naive T cells sorted from PBMCs, collected around 15 days before vaccination. The TCR comes from a man aged 45 to 65 who received an inactivated influenza vaccine. The rearrangement uses TRBV5-1 and TRBJ2-1; 10 bases match TRBD2. The CDR3 nucleotides read TGCGCCAGCAGCCTAGCGGGGGATTACAATGAGCAGTTCTTC. Its translation: CASSLAGDYNEQFF.